Included here is one T cell receptor beta chain sequence, with context. Its specificity is not known. A read error may account for a junction end that differs from germline. These data come from a study of vaccination and CD4 T cells after COVID-19. As for time point: late sampling 161 to 241 days after vaccination in three convalescent patients. Noted treatment: roughly 11-day PBMC culture with coronavirus spike peptide pools or control peptides (ViraFEST assay). CDR1 and CDR2 (germline): SSHAT, FNYEAQ (reference sequence). The CDR3 is made up of 14 amino acids. Once obtained from cultured CD4+ T cells, the DNA was sequenced using the Oncomine TCR Beta short-read assay. Each CDR3 protein is one row after TCRdb ran MiXCR on the PCR reads. The profile covers roughly 23,000 distinct CDR3 sequences, with roughly two fifths appearing a single time and just under 30% taken by the ten largest.

The rearrangement links TRBV7-7 to TRBJ2-6; D may correspond to TRBD1 or TRBD2 (5 bases each). The TCR was taken from a human donor who had recovered from COVID-19. Here the sequenced sample was CD4+ T cells from blood, cultured in vitro, taken about 7 months after SARS-CoV-2 vaccination. CDR3 sequence reads: CASSRDPGANVLTF. For the CDR3, the DNA is TGTGCTAGCAGCCGGGACCCTGGGGCCAACGTCCTGACTTTC.